A selection of T cell receptor beta chains follows, all from one sample in a study of cytomegalovirus exposure and HLA in healthy donors. TCRdb's copy holds only in-frame clones and misses some; the assay was immunoSEQ multiplex PCR. This sample has approximately 110,000 clones, with less than 80% found just once. The specimen was PBMCs. Receptors were obtained from a middle-aged woman in good health and CMV-seronegative. Each CDR3 is given without its conserved first and last residue. The D gene is left open where the match is weak.

TRBD1 | TRBV30 | 13 | AWNSRTGTNEKLF
TRBD2 | TRBV27 | 13 | ASSKTRGGEYEQY
NA | TRBV28 | 9 | ASSLSEKLF
NA | TRBV28 | 14 | ASSLSSGWGNQPQH
TRBD1 | TRBV7-2 | 10 | ASSFGQGGYT
TRBD1 | TRBV4-3 | 13 | ASSQDGTANSPLH
TRBD1 | TRBV5-8 | 15 | ASSLGTGGTNTDTQY
TRBD1 | TRBV29-1 | 15 | SVALSLRGRRADTQY
NA | TRBV30 | 9 | AARDTEKLF
NA | TRBV5-5 | 10 | ASHSGGTEAF
TRBD2 | TRBV28 | 12 | ASGKMGGSKTQY
NA | TRBV11-2 | 12 | ASSLESRVYEQF
NA | TRBV30 | 11 | AWRYSGTGELF
NA | TRBV15 | 12 | ATTSLSRNTEAF
NA | TRBV5-1 | 10 | ASSLGDDTQY
NA | TRBV7-2 | 11 | ASSFGGDYEQY
TRBD2 | TRBV6-5 | 12 | ASSQRDYFDEQF
NA | TRBV6-4 | 13 | ASSASSDPKNIQY
NA | TRBV5-1 | 12 | ASSFTGTNTEAF
NA | TRBV5-5 | 15 | ASSFRGADATSEKLF
NA | TRBV18 | 13 | ASSPGREDTDTQY
NA | TRBV18 | 11 | ASSPSTGFEAF
NA | TRBV5-4 | 14 | ASSLGGDTSTDTQY
TRBD1 | TRBV2 | 12 | ASNPGQGSYEQY
TRBD2 | TRBV7-9 | 12 | ANAHSGNTDTQY
TRBD2 | TRBV25-1 | 16 | ASSEVQGGRARQETQY
NA | TRBV27 | 9 | ASTIGEAQY
NA | TRBV28 | 14 | ASSLWDRGLQETQY
NA | TRBV30 | 11 | AYILAGDDTQY
TRBD1 | TRBV4-2 | 13 | ASSPGQGAYNEQF
TRBD2 | TRBV28 | 14 | ASPPRNLAGVSEQF
TRBD1 | TRBV15 | 17 | ATSTNTGTGGRANYGYT
TRBD2 | TRBV28 | 12 | ASGRAPGANVLT
TRBD1 | TRBV28 | 13 | ASSLGGTGEETQY
NA | TRBV2 | 11 | ASTNMGRDIQY
NA | TRBV6-1 | 12 | ASSVGGRRSEAF
NA | TRBV6-5 | 11 | ATRAQPKNIQY
NA | TRBV5-4 | 11 | ASSLIGADTQY
TRBD2 | TRBV6-1 | 14 | ASSEPAGVMYNEQF
NA | TRBV7-9 | 14 | ASSLNRIWGDEKLF
TRBD2 | TRBV4-1 | 19 | ASSHPRDRSGLAELYNEQF
NA | TRBV30 | 11 | AWSFRVHNEQF
NA | TRBV30 | 10 | AWSSASYEQY
NA | TRBV19 | 11 | ASSTGLSTEAF
NA | TRBV7-2 | 14 | ASSLGPGGTGYEQY
TRBD2 | TRBV5-1 | 15 | ASSLVPSGRATDTQY
TRBD1 | TRBV19 | 13 | ASSLGGQGNYEQY